This T cell receptor (beta chain) was documented in a study of cytomegalovirus exposure and HLA in healthy donors (dated by TCRdb to the late 2010s). In terms of the full investigation: An earlier analysis of roughly 570 of the donors reported 250 to 350 Gb of sequence data and 117 million unique TCR beta sequences obtained from about 180 million T cells. Alongside the repertoire data, information on donor age, sex, ethnicity and CMV serostatus was compiled. The study profiled the T cell repertoires of hundreds of subjects by immunosequencing and related them to cytomegalovirus serostatus. Of the approximately 400 genotyped donors, approximately 83% fell in the genetic ancestry cluster associated with self-reported Caucasian donors. Several DR-DQ haplotypes were handled as single units for association and clustering because linkage in the cohort was strong. To predict cytomegalovirus infection status, the study combined high-throughput TCR immunosequencing, statistical association of individual TCRs with disease status, and machine learning. An earlier analysis of 587 of the donors used high-throughput TCR beta sequencing to judge whether each TCR beta V gene segment behaved as functional or pseudogenic. A separate validation cohort of 100 to 150 different subjects was used in addition to the roughly 670-subject first cohort. In a later analysis, previously published TCR beta repertoires from fewer than 750 donors were re-analyzed and high-resolution HLA genotyping was added so that TCR occurrence patterns could be studied. Across about 380 genotyped donors of the cohort, an average of 235,054 unique TCR beta nucleotide sequences per donor were sequenced, and 15% to 20% of those sequences were non-productive. Typing coverage differed by locus: A, B, C, DRB1 and DQB1 were typed in roughly 620-630 donors, DQA1 in 522, DPA1 in around 610, and DPB1 in approximately 450. In the later analysis, no new phenotypic data were used to find candidate immune exposures; instead, reliance was placed on TCR beta sequences and their occurrence across donors. Every discovery cohort repertoire had been produced on one sequencing platform. An early release that covered roughly 600 HLA-typed donors contained around 300 gigabases of sequencing data and tens of millions of unique TCR sequences. A later genetic analysis took genome-wide SNP genotypes for about 55% of the roughly 670 donors and used that subset as a discovery cohort. The aim of the study was to test whether cataloging public T cell receptors could identify signatures of past pathogen exposure. Both class I and class II loci were covered by HLA typing, at four-digit resolution.

The library came from the immunoSEQ multiplex PCR assay. For the multiplex PCR, a mixture combining 60 forward primers for TCR Vbeta segments and 13 reverse primers for TCR Jbeta segments was used. A multiplex PCR assay on genomic DNA amplified the CDR3 region of rearranged TCR beta genes. The amplified TCR beta libraries were sequenced on the Illumina HiSeq System as 87-base-pair reads. The study's processing was this. A later analysis counted about 80 million unique TCR beta chains across the 500 to 850 repertoires, and some 11 million of these chains were shared by at least two donors. Raw reads were error-corrected and collapsed into unique sequences by a nearest-neighbor algorithm in which closely related sequences were merged to remove PCR and sequencing errors. Alignment of CDR3 sequences to IMGT reference sequences was used to assign V, D and J gene segments. For a sequence to be retained, a match of at least six nucleotides was required to both a V gene segment and a J gene segment. Rearrangements were called productive when the CDR3 lacked stop codons and stayed in frame with V and J; all others were non-productive. CDR3 was defined according to IMGT convention as the region running from the second conserved V-encoded cysteine to the conserved J-encoded phenylalanine. Sequences without an unambiguous match to a single V gene segment were excluded from the earlier analysis of about 600 of the donors. An earlier analysis of a few hundred of the donors classified V segments as functional when productive rearrangements were above 56.7% and as segregating when the standard deviation between donors was above 5%. A statistical classification framework was built to diagnose cytomegalovirus status from the catalog of TCR beta chain sequences. V and J gene assignment, in a later analysis, came from comparing TCR nucleotide sequences with IMGT/GENE-DB human TR gene sequences. A later analysis assigned CDR3 sequences and most-parsimonious VDJ recombination scenarios with the TCRdist pipeline. In a later analysis, every TCR beta chain was defined by the combination of its CDR3 amino acid sequence and its V-gene family, and reads without a unique V-gene family were dropped. To address suspected cross-contamination and a sequencing artifact, a later analysis removed roughly 580 highly shared, low-generation-probability nucleotide sequences. In a later analysis, a clonal expansion index was calculated for each public chain from normalized within-repertoire ranks of inferred template counts. A later analysis computed generation probabilities with a VDJ recombination model fitted to out-of-frame rearrangements, and checked the results against IGoR. A later analysis scored TCR-TCR, TCR-HLA and TCR-CMV co-occurrence with hypergeometric tests, applying a repertoire-size bias correction to TCR pairs. To estimate false discovery rates, a later analysis permuted the HLA or CMV assignments 20 times. In a later analysis, co-occurring TCRs were grouped using DBSCAN, with TCRdist sequence similarity added in when clustering inside HLA-allele-positive subsets. Repertoires with fewer than 30,000 or more than 120,000 public chains, plus five repertoires with anomalous nucleotide sharing, were excluded from co-occurrence clustering. The clones in this table, taken by TCRdb from immuneACCESS, are in-frame only. Not every clone is retained; where verified, under half of the shortfall comes from an unresolved V gene, and the cause of the rest is unknown. V, J and clone size derive from that table, while D and trimming were established from the DNA sequence. This sample lists under 200,000 clones; 12% were detected once. The biggest ten clones account for about 7.8% of the sample.

The CDR1 and CDR2 encoded by the germline V gene are SGHTA and FQGTGA. The germline V and J ends show losses of 0 bases and 1 base respectively, and no gene match explains 7 bases of the junction. From cysteine to phenylalanine, the CDR3 is 18 amino acids long. Kept here is only the CDR3 DNA, which spans 54 bases and is read in frame from base 1. The cohort was made up of around 720 healthy bone marrow donors. At the time of sampling, all cohort members were nominally healthy, though unrecorded immune exposures were likely present. The donor tested CMV seropositive, placing the donor among the 290 or so seropositive members of the cohort. Every donor gave a peripheral blood sample, and the peripheral blood mononuclear cells from that sample were used for TCR beta sequencing. The Qiagen DNeasy Blood Extraction Kit was used to extract genomic DNA from the blood cell samples. What the work shows at the level of the full study, not this receptor alone: Several of the top co-occurrence clusters appeared to be linked to parvovirus B19, influenza, CMV and Epstein-Barr virus, according to a later analysis. A further reported finding was that TCR beta sequences accurately predicted the HLA-A and HLA-B alleles for most subjects in the first cohort. Cytomegalovirus status was reported to be diagnosed by the classifier with high specificity and sensitivity in both the original and validation cohorts. Strong co-occurrence of HLA alleles, especially DR and DQ, made assigning TCR associations to individual alleles difficult. Compared with the 666-donor mean, donors in an Asian-associated ancestry cluster had fewer N-insertions in productive TCRs, according to a later genetic analysis. Most CMV-associated TCR beta chains appeared to be HLA-restricted in a later analysis, and the HLA associations seemed to be driven largely by CMV exposure. Compared with equally common non-associated chains, HLA-associated TCR beta chains in a later analysis were more clonally expanded and had lower generation probabilities. Roughly uniform sequencing depth across donors was assumed in presence/absence analyses, although this assumption may not hold. Correlated functional status among segregating V segments might reflect linkage disequilibrium, but an unknown experimental factor could not be ruled out. In this cohort, only TCR beta chains were sequenced, and detectable features were limited by the absence of alpha or paired-chain data. The 87-base-pair reads could not distinguish some IMGT-functional V segments, including TRBV6-2 and TRBV6-3, so those segments were excluded. An association between a missense DCLRE1C variant and V-gene and J-gene trimming of TCR beta chains was found in a later genetic analysis and replicated in an independent cohort. HLA typing was unavailable for some donors at each locus, so association tests used only the typed subset. It was suggested by the authors that the approach could potentially be generalized to other disease states and immunological phenotypes. In an earlier analysis of more than 450 of the donors, most TCR beta V segments were observed in productive rearrangements about 90% or about 30% of the time, broadly matching IMGT annotations. In a later analysis, 16,951 TCR beta sequences were associated with specific HLA alleles at a false discovery rate of 0.05. The study gave a list of under 200 TCR beta chains associated with cytomegalovirus. Roughly 17 rarely observed V segments, including chromosome 9 orphons, were excluded from the earlier analysis of about 500 of the donors because counts were too low. Most TCR sequences were observed very rarely across donors, whereas some public TCRs were present in many individuals. In a later analysis, the rate of TCR association differed among HLA loci, with DRB1 alleles having the most associated TCRs and HLA-C alleles having the fewest. A group of highly shared sequence variants was considered likely to be a technical artifact of the sequencing pipeline. Immune exposure information for the cohort was limited to CMV serostatus. A few of the identified cytomegalovirus-associated TCR beta chains were confirmed in vitro to be specific for cytomegalovirus antigens.

Of note for this clone: This receptor's antigen is unknown. Base qualities are not provided; no much larger clone lies one nucleotide away.

This TCR derives from a man aged 50-59 years in good health and CMV-seropositive. This receptor chain uses TRBV7-3 and TRBJ2-2; TRBD1 agrees with 8 junctional bases. The sequenced sample was PBMCs. The nucleotide sequence is TGTGCCAGCAGCTTAACCCCCCAAGGACAGGGGAACACCGGGGAGCTGTTTTTT. This translates into CASSLTPQGQGNTGELFF.